The 14 T cell receptor beta chains below were found in one sample sequenced in a study of tumor-infiltrating lymphocytes in primary liver carcinoma. The approximately 17-34 mg bulk tissue piece was not sorted before simultaneous RNA and DNA extraction. Priming with a constant-region primer yielded TCR beta cDNA from about 450 ng total RNA. Libraries for TCR beta were built through three nested multiplex PCR rounds, which together made up a slightly modified ARM-PCR procedure. A C-beta reverse primer was combined with TRBV1-TRBV30 forward primers in the first two PCR rounds, and each round had approximately 9 cycles. TCRdb passed the multiplex PCR reads through MiXCR, listing each CDR3 protein once. The sample yields approximately 99,000 distinct CDR3 sequences, around three quarters seen once. The sequencing sample was made of liver tumor tissue from sampling region 5. This sample's subset: tumor region T5, tumor centre. The source of these receptors is a woman aged 55-69 years with primary liver carcinoma and hepatitis B virus infection.

Points on this clonotype: Its ends do not fully match the called genes, so a read error is possible. The chain combines TRBV11-2 with TRBJ2-1, with TRBD1 matching 7 bases. Germline V gene lookup returns CDR1 SGHAT and CDR2 FQNNGV. This CDR3 comprises 17 residues. The DNA of the CDR3 is TGTGCCAGCAGCGTACGACCGGGACAGAGTTTCTACAATAAGCAGTTCTTC. Residues: CASSVRPGQSFYNKQFF.

Turning to this clonotype: Since the CDR3 does not end with the conserved phenylalanine or tryptophan, this likely comes from a read error. The chain carries TRBV11-2 and TRBJ2-3; 8 positions agree with TRBD2. Germline lookup yields CDR1 SGHAT and CDR2 FQNNGV. This CDR3 comprises 15 residues. The CDR3 sequence is CTSSPGLAGPDTQYI. In nucleotides, the CDR3 is TGTACCAGCAGCCCTGGACTAGCAGGCCCAGATACGCAGTATATT.

This sequence joins TRBV19 and TRBJ2-1; tentatively, D is TRBD1 (7 bases). V was trimmed by 10 bases and J by 4 bases, leaving 29 bases between them. The V gene's germline CDR1 is LNHDA and CDR2 SQIVND (reference sequence). CDR3 length equals 18 residues. The CDR3 DNA reads TGTGCCACCAACGGGGGTAGAGGGGGCAGGGGACTTTACAATGAGCAGTTCTTC. The encoded protein is CATNGGRGGRGLYNEQFF.

This clonotype was counted ten times or more. The genes are TRBV12-3 or TRBV12-4 and TRBJ2-7, with a possible D match to TRBD1 (6 bases). V was shortened by 6 bases and J by 7 bases, with 19 bases between the two germline ends. The CDR3 is 14 residues long. The CDR3 DNA reads TGTGCCAGCAGCCGTCCAGGGGTACCTAGGGAGCAGTACTTC. It specifies CASSRPGVPREQYF.

V usage is TRBV11-3 and J usage is TRBJ1-1; no reliable D call. V shed 5 bases and J shed 1 base, with 11 bases lying between them. From germline, CDR1 is SGHNT and CDR2 YENEEA. This CDR3 spans 14 amino acids. The CDR3 protein is CASSEDGSNTEAFF. The CDR3 DNA reads TGTGCCAGCAGCGAGGACGGCTCGAACACTGAAGCTTTCTTT.

Details on this clonotype: Likely a read error: the CDR3 ends without its conserved phenylalanine or tryptophan. No DNA is shown, since the ends of the CDR3 on it are uncertain; the CDR3 is the one TCRdb lists. The rearrangement joins TRBV6-6 to TRBJ1-2. The CDR3 comprises 12 residues, both ends counted. Germline V gene data show CDR1 as MNHNY and CDR2 as SVGAGI (reference sequence). CDR3 loop: CASTPYEEGNTY.

This clonotype came up many times. The rearrangement uses TRBV28 and TRBJ2-5; D may be TRBD1 or TRBD2 (5 bases each). Trimming removed 2 bases at V and 7 bases at J, with 5 bases between. The germline gives CDR1 MDHEN, CDR2 SYDVKM. CDR3 length equals 11 residues. The DNA for the CDR3 is TGTGCCAGCAGTTTAGGGGGGACCCAGTACTTC. This gives the protein CASSLGGTQYF.

Details on this clonotype: The junction shows a germline mismatch at one end, possibly a read error. The CDR3 spells CASSSADRNYDYTF. CDR3 bases: TGTGCCAGCAGCAGCGCGGACAGAAACTATGACTACACCTTC. The chain combines TRBV6-2 or TRBV6-3 with TRBJ1-2; TRBD1 is a possible D gene (6 bases). The V gene's germline CDR1 is MNHEY and CDR2 SVGEGT. The CDR3 consists of 14 residues.

Regarding this clonotype: Germline and junction disagree at one end, which may indicate a read error. V is TRBV11-3 and J is TRBJ2-1; D uncertain. Germline CDR1 is SGHNT and CDR2 is YENEEA. The CDR3 has 17 residues. The CDR3 protein is CASSLGFVGFSYNEQFF. Written as DNA, the CDR3 is TGTGCCAGCAGCTTAGGGTTCGTCGGGTTTTCCTACAATGAACAGTTCTTC.

V usage is TRBV11-1 and J usage is TRBJ1-1; D is uncertain. The germline CDR1 and CDR2 sequences are SGHAT and FQDESV (reference sequence). The CDR3 covers 15 residues. The V gene lost 3 bases and the J gene lost 2 bases, with 13 bases spanning the gap. The CDR3 protein is CASSFSWAANTEAFF. CDR3 nucleotides: TGTGCCAGCAGCTTTTCTTGGGCAGCTAACACTGAAGCTTTCTTT.

This chain joins TRBV28 and TRBJ1-6, with D uncertain. CDR3 size: 16 residues. V was trimmed by 4 bases and J by 6 bases, leaving 16 bases between them. From germline, CDR1 is MDHEN and CDR2 SYDVKM. In nucleotides, the CDR3 is TGTGCCAGCAGTTCTTTACGTATCATAATTAATTCACCCCTCCACTTT. Translating gives CASSSLRIIINSPLHF.

This clonotype was observed a handful of times. The rearrangement joins TRBV9 to TRBJ1-3; D is unresolved. Germline lookup yields CDR1 SGDLS and CDR2 YYNGEE. Between the trimmed V and J ends, which lost 4 bases and 0 bases, there was a span of 8 bases. This CDR3 is 14 amino acids long. Here the CDR3 reads CASSLLSSGNTIYF. The CDR3 DNA sequence: TGTGCCAGCAGCCTCTTATCCTCTGGAAACACCATATATTTT.

As to this clonotype: Its ends do not fully match the called genes, so a read error is possible. The chain recombines TRBV30 with TRBJ1-1; 8 nucleotides match TRBD1. The CDR3 is 17 amino acids. Germline lookup yields CDR1 GTSNPN and CDR2 SVGIG (reference sequence). The DNA for the CDR3 is TGTCCCTGGGAATCACCACTAAGGACAGGGCGACTTACTGAAGCTTTCTTT. Residues: CPWESPLRTGRLTEAFF.

This chain links TRBV11-2 with TRBJ2-1, with D perhaps TRBD2 (5 bases). The CDR3 loop spans 17 amino acids. Germline assignment: CDR1 SGHAT and CDR2 FQNNGV. The ends were cut back, 0 bases at V and 4 bases at J, with 16 bases in the middle. The CDR3: CASSLDEVVAMYNEQFF. The CDR3, as DNA: TGTGCCAGCAGCTTAGATGAGGTGGTAGCGATGTACAATGAGCAGTTCTTC. Full variable domain (rest looked up from reference TRBV11-2 and TRBJ2-1): EAGVAQSPRYKIIEKRQSVAFWCNPISGHATLYWYQQILGQGPKLLIQFQNNGVVDDSQLPKDRFSAERLKGVDSTLKIQPAKLEDSAVYLCASSLDEVVAMYNEQFFGPGTRLTVL.